This T cell receptor beta chain was found in a study of blood T cell repertoires in COVID-19. Study in general: Sample material is recorded as cDNA or gDNA derived from T cells, B-cell-depleted T cells, or PBMCs.

Per the original data handling: Nucleated cell counts were estimated from reference gene primer amplification. Produced via immunoSEQ multiplex PCR; TCRdb's table is partial and in-frame only. The DNA gave D and trimming, while V, J and clone size come from that table. The sample shows approximately 190,000 clones, around 80% of them seen only once. Trimming at V came to 10 bases and at J to 9 bases, leaving 13 bases not matched to a gene. This CDR3 is built from 14 residues. CDR1 and CDR2 (germline): MNHEY, SVGAGI. This clonotype was sampled from a man between 25 and 39 years old with active or convalescent COVID-19. The sample was peripheral blood. V is TRBV6-5 and J is TRBJ2-1; 9 positions agree with TRBD1. CDR3: CATSIGTGPTEQFF. The DNA for the CDR3 is TGTGCCACCTCGATCGGGACAGGGCCCACTGAGCAGTTCTTC.